Reported below is one T cell receptor (beta chain). A second PCR, run for about 7 to 11 cycles, used a sample-barcoded 5' primer plus a J-beta primer mix. TCRdb processed the 5' RACE reads anew with MiXCR; each CDR3 protein has one entry. Here the sample spans 380,000 or so distinct CDR3 sequences, about 49% being singletons. The sample originates from a study of blood T cells in healthy people across ages. The J segment lost 2 bases and the V segment lost 4 bases, leaving 9 bases of the junction unmatched. Germline values: CDR1 MNHNY, CDR2 SVGAGI (reference sequence). The CDR3 extends over 16 amino acids.

The rearrangement uses TRBV6-6 and TRBJ2-7; 9 positions agree with TRBD1. The sample consisted of blood. This receptor was identified in a man aged 55-75 years in good health. The CDR3 loop is CASSSLRDRGAYEQYF. CDR3 nucleotide sequence: TGTGCCAGCAGTTCTCTCCGTGACAGGGGGGCCTACGAGCAGTACTTC.